The clone carrying this T cell receptor beta chain turned up a few times. As yet, its antigen is unknown. One entry per CDR3 protein, called by TCRdb with MiXCR from the RT-PCR reads. Of 650,000 or so distinct CDR3 sequences listed, approximately 15% are singletons. The V and J ends lost 10 bases and 3 bases respectively, with 13 bases between them. This CDR3 spans 12 amino acids. CDR1 and CDR2 from the germline V gene are MDHEN and SYDVKM. The data originate from a study of response to subunit inactivated influenza vaccine. Points from the study as a whole: With each seasonal influenza vaccination, the authors suggested, few new T cells are recruited.

The source was PBMCs from blood, collected 14 to 15 days before vaccination. The receptor comes from a man between 50 and 59 years old who received an inactivated influenza vaccine. The chain carries TRBV28 and TRBJ2-7; D possibly corresponds to TRBD1 (6 bases). The CDR3 DNA reads as TGTGCCACCGATACAGGGCACTACGAGCAGTACTTC. Translating it yields CATDTGHYEQYF.